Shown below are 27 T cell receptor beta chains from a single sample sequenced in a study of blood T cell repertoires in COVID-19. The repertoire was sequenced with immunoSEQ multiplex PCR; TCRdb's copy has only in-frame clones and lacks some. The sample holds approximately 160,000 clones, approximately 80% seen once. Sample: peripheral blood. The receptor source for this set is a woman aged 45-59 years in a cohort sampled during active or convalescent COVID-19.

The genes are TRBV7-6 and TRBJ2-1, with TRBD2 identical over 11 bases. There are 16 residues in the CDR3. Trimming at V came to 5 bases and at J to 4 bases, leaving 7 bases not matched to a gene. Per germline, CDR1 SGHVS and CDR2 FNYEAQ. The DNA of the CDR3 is TGTGCCAGCAGCACGGCTAGCGGGGGGAGGTACAATGAGCAGTTCTTC. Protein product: CASSTASGGRYNEQFF.

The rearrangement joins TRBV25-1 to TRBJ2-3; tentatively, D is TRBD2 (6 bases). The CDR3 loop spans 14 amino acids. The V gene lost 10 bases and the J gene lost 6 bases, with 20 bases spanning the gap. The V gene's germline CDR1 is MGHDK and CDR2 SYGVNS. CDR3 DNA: TGTGCCACTTCTGACTATCGACTAGTGGATACGCAGTATTTT. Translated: CATSDYRLVDTQYF. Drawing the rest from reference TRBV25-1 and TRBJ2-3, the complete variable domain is EADIYQTPRYLVIGTGKKITLECSQTMGHDKMYWYQQDPGMELHLIHYSYGVNSTEKGDLSSESTVSRIRTEHFPLTLESARPSHTSQYLCATSDYRLVDTQYFGPGTRLTVL.

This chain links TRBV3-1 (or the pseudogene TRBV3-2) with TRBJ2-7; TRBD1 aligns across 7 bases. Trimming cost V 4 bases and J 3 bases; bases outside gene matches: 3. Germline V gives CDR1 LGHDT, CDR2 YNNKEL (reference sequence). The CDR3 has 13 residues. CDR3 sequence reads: CASSLGQDYEQYF. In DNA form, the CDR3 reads TGTGCCAGCAGCCTTGGACAGGACTACGAGCAGTACTTC.

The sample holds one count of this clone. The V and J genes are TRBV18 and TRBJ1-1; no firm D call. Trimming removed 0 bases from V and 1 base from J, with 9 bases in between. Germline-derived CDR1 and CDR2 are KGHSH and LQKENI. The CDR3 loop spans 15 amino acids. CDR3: CASSPPNAQNTEAFF. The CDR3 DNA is TGTGCCAGCTCACCACCGAACGCGCAGAACACTGAAGCTTTCTTT.

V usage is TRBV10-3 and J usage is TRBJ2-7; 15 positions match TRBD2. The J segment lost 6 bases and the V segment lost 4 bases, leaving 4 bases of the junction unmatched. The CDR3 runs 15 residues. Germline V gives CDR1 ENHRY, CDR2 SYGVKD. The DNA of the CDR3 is TGTGCCATCAGTGGGACTAGCGGGGGGGCGGGCGAGCAGTACTTC. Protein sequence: CAISGTSGGAGEQYF.

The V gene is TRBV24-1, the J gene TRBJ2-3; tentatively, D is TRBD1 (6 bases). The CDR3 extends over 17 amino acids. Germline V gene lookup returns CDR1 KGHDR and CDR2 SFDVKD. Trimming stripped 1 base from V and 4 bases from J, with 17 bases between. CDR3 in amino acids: CATSDFPLTGRADTQYF. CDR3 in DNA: TGTGCCACCAGTGATTTCCCTTTGACAGGTCGTGCAGATACGCAGTATTTT.

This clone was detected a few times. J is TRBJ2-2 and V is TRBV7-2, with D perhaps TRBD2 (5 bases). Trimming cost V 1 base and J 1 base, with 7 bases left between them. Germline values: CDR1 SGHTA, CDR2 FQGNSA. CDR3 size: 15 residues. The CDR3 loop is CASSLGAGNTGELFF. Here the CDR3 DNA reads TGTGCCAGCAGCTTAGGGGCGGGGAACACCGGGGAGCTGTTTTTT. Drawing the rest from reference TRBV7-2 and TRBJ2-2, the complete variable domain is GAGVSQSPSNKVTEKGKDVELRCDPISGHTALYWYRQSLGQGLEFLIYFQGNSAPDKSGLPSDRFSAERTGGSVSTLTIQRTQQEDSAVYLCASSLGAGNTGELFFGEGSRLTVL.

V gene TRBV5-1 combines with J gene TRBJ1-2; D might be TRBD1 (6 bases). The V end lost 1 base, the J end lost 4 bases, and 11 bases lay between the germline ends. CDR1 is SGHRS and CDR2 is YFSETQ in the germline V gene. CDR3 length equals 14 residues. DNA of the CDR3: TGCGCCAGCAGCTTGTCACAGGGCGGCTATGGCTACACCTTC. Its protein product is CASSLSQGGYGYTF.

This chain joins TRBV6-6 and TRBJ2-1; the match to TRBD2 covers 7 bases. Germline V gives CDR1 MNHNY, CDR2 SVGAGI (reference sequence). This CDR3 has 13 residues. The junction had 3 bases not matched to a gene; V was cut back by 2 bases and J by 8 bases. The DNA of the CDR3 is TGTGCCAGCAGTTACCAGCGGGGAGATGAGCAGTTCTTC. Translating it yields CASSYQRGDEQFF.

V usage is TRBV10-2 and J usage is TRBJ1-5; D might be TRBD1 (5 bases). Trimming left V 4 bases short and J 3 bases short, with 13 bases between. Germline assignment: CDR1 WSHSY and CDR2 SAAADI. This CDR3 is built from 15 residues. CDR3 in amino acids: CASSVRTTDNQPQHF. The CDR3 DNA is TGCGCCAGCAGTGTTCGTACGACAGACAATCAGCCCCAGCATTTT.

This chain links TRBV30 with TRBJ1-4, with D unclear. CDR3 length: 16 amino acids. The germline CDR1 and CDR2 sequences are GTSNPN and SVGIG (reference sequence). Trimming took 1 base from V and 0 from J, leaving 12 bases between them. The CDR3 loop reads CAWSGRWGATNEKLFF. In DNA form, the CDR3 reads TGTGCCTGGAGTGGACGATGGGGAGCAACTAATGAAAAACTGTTTTTT. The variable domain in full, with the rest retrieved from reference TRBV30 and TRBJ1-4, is SQTIHQWPATLVQPVGSPLSLECTVEGTSNPNLYWYRQAAGRGLQLLFYSVGIGQISSEVPQNLSASRPQDRQFILSSKKLLLSDSGFYLCAWSGRWGATNEKLFFGSGTQLSVL.

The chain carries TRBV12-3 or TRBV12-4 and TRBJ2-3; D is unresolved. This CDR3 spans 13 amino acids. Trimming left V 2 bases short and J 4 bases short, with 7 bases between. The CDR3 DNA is TGTGCCAGCAGTTTACTGGCCGCAGATACGCAGTATTTT. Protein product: CASSLLAADTQYF.

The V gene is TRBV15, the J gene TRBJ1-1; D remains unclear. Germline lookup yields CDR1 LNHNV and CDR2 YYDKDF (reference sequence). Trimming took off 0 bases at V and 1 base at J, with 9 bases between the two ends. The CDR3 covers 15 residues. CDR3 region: CATSREKGANTEAFF. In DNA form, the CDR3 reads TGTGCCACCAGCAGAGAGAAGGGAGCGAACACTGAAGCTTTCTTT.

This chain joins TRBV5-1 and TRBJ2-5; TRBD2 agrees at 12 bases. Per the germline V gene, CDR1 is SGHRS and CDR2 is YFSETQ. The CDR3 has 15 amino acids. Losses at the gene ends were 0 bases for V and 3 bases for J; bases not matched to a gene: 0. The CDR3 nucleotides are TGCGCCAGCAGCTTGGGACTAGCGGGGGAAGAGACCCAGTACTTC. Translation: CASSLGLAGEETQYF.

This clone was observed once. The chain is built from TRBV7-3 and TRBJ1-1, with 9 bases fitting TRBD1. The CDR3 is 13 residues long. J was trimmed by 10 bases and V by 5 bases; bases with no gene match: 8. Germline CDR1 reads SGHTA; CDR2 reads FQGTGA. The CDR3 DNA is TGTGCCAGCAGCCTGGACAGGGGTCGAGGAGCTTTCTTT. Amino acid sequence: CASSLDRGRGAFF.

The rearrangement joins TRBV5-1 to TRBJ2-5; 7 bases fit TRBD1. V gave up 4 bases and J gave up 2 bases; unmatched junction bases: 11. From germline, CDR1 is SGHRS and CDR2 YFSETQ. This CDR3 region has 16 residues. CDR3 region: CASSLTLQGPQETQYF. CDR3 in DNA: TGCGCCAGCAGCCTCACCCTACAGGGGCCGCAAGAGACCCAGTACTTC. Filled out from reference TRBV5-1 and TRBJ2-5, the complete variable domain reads KAGVTQTPRYLIKTRGQQVTLSCSPISGHRSVSWYQQTPGQGLQFLFEYFSETQRNKGNFPGRFSGRQFSNSRSEMNVSTLELGDSALYLCASSLTLQGPQETQYFGPGTRLLVL.

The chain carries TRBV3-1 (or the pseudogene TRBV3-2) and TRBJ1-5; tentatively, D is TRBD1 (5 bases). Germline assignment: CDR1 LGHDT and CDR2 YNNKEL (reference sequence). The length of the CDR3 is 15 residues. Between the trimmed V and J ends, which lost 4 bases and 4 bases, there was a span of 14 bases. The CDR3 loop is CASSRGGARNQPQHF. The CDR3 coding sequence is TGTGCCAGCAGCCGCGGCGGGGCTAGGAATCAGCCCCAGCATTTT.

The CDR3, as DNA: TGTGCCAGCGGCCCCTCCTCTCAGCCCCAGCATTTT. Translation gives CASGPSSQPQHF. The chain employs TRBV27 and TRBJ1-5; D is undetermined. V was trimmed by 8 bases and J by 6 bases, leaving 11 bases between them. This CDR3 is 12 amino acids long. Per germline, CDR1 MNHEY and CDR2 SMNVEV (reference sequence).

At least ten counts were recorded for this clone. The DNA for the CDR3 is TGTGCCACTCGGGGAGGGGAGCAGCCCCAGCATTTT. Translation gives CATRGGEQPQHF. The chain uses TRBV24-1 and TRBJ1-5, with D possibly TRBD1 on 5 matching bases. There are 12 residues in the CDR3. V was trimmed by 10 bases and J by 7 bases, leaving 13 bases between them. Germline lookup yields CDR1 KGHDR and CDR2 SFDVKD.

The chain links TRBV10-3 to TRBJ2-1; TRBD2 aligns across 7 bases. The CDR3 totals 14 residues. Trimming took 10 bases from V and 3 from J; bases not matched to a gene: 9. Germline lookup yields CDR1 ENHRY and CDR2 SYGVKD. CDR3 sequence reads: CANGGSLHYNEQFF. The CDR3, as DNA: TGTGCCAACGGGGGGTCACTCCACTACAATGAGCAGTTCTTC.

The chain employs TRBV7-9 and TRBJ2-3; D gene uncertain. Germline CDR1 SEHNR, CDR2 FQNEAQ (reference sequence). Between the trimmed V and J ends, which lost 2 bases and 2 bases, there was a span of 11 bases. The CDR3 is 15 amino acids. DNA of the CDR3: TGTGCCAGCAGCTTAATGGCAGGTATCACAGATACGCAGTATTTT. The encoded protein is CASSLMAGITDTQYF.

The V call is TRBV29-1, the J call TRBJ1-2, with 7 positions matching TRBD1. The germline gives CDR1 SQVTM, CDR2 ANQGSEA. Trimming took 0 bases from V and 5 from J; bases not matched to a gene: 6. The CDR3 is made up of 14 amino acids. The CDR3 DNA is TGCAGCGTTGAAGATCGAACACAGGGGTATGGCTACACCTTC. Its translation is CSVEDRTQGYGYTF. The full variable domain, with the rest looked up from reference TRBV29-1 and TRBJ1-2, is SAVISQKPSRDICQRGTSLTIQCQVDSQVTMMFWYRQQPGQSLTLIATANQGSEATYESGFVIDKFPISRPNLTFSTLTVSNMSPEDSSIYLCSVEDRTQGYGYTFGSGTRLTVV.

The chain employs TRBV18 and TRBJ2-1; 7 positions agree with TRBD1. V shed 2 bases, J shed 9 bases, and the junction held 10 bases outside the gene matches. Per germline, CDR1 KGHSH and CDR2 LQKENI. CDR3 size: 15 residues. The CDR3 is CASSPLDRSQGEQFF. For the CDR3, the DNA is TGTGCCAGCTCACCATTGGACAGGAGTCAAGGTGAGCAGTTCTTC.

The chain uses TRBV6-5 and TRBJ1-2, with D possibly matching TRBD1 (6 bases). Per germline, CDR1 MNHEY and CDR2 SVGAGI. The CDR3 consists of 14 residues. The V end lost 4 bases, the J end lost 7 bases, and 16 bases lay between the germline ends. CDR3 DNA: TGTGCCAGCAGTTCAGTTTTGACAGGACGTGGCTACACCTTC. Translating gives CASSSVLTGRGYTF.

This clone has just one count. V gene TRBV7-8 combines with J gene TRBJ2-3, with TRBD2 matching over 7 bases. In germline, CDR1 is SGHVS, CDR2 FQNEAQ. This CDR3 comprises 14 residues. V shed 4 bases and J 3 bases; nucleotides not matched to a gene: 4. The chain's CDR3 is CASSSWGGTDTQYF. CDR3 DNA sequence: TGTGCCAGCAGCTCTTGGGGGGGGACAGATACGCAGTATTTT.

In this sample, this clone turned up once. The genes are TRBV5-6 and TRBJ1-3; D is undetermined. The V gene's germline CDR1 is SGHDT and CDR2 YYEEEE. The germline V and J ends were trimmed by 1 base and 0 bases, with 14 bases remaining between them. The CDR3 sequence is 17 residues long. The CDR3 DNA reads TGTGCCAGCAGCTTGTTTGACCCGGCTAGCTCTGGAAACACCATATATTTT. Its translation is CASSLFDPASSGNTIYF.

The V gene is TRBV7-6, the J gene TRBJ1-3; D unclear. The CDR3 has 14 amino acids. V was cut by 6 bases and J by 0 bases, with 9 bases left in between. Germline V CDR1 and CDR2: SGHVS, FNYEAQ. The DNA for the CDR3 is TGTGCCAGCAGGCCCCTGAGCTCTGGAAACACCATATATTTT. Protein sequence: CASRPLSSGNTIYF.